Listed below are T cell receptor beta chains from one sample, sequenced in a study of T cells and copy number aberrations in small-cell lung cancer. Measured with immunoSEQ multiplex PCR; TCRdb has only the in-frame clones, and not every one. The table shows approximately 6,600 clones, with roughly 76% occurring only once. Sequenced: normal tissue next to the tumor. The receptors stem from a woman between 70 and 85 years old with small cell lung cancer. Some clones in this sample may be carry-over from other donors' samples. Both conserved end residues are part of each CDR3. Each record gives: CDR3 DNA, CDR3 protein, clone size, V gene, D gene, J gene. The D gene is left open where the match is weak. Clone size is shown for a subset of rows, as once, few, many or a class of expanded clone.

TGTGCCAGCAGTAAAACTTTAGGGCGAAGTTCCTATGGCTACACCTTC CASSKTLGRSSYGYTF NA TRBV6-6 NA TRBJ1-2
TGTGCCAGCAAAGAGACAAGCACAGATACGCAGTATTTT CASKETSTDTQYF NA TRBV28 NA TRBJ2-3
TGTGCCAGCAGCGCAAGACCTGGAGGAGGGGCCGGGTACAATGAGCAGTTCTTC CASSARPGGGAGYNEQFF NA TRBV9 NA TRBJ2-1
TGTGCCAGCAGCATACAGGGGATGAACACTGAAGCTTTCTTT CASSIQGMNTEAFF once TRBV5-4 TRBD1 TRBJ1-1
TGCGCCAGCAGCTTGAGTCCGGGGGCGGACACTGAAGCTTTCTTT CASSLSPGADTEAFF medium-sized TRBV5-1 NA TRBJ1-1
TGCGCCAGCAGCCAAGATCCCCAGGGGGCGCAGGGCTACGAGCAGTACTTC CASSQDPQGAQGYEQYF NA TRBV4-1 TRBD1 TRBJ2-7
TGCGCCAGCAGCCAAGAGTACCCCCTAGAGACCCAGTACTTC CASSQEYPLETQYF NA TRBV4-3 NA TRBJ2-5
TGTGCCAGTAGAGACCTAGGGGCGGCCGGGGAGCTGTTTTTT CASRDLGAAGELFF NA TRBV19 NA TRBJ2-2
TGCAGCACCCTTAGGGTAGAGGGGGTCAAAAACATTCAGTACTTC CSTLRVEGVKNIQYF NA TRBV29-1 NA TRBJ2-4
TGTGCCAGCAGCCTTACCAGCGACCCGGAAACCGGGGAGCTGTTTTTT CASSLTSDPETGELFF NA TRBV11-2 NA TRBJ2-2
TGCGCCAGCAGCCACTCGGGGGCAAGTGGCACCGGGGAGCTGTTTTTT CASSHSGASGTGELFF NA TRBV4-1 NA TRBJ2-2
TGCGCCAGCAGCCAAGGGACAGGGGTTAATGAAAAACTGTTTTTT CASSQGTGVNEKLFF large TRBV4-3 TRBD1 TRBJ1-4
TGTGCCAGCAGTTTTGGTACAGGGGCGAAGGTTGAGCAGTTCTTC CASSFGTGAKVEQFF NA TRBV27 TRBD1 TRBJ2-1
TGTGCCACCAGCAGTCTCCTAGGTGGTGAGCAGTTCTTC CATSSLLGGEQFF NA TRBV15 NA TRBJ2-1
TGCAGCGGGACGGGACAGTCCGGGGACATTCAGTACTTC CSGTGQSGDIQYF medium-sized TRBV29-1 TRBD1 TRBJ2-4
TGTGCCAGTAGTATAGATCGGGGGAGAAGCAATCAGCCCCAGCATTTT CASSIDRGRSNQPQHF NA TRBV19 NA TRBJ1-5
TGTGCCTGGAAAGACAGGGGCTACGAGCAGTACTTC CAWKDRGYEQYF NA TRBV30 TRBD1 TRBJ2-7
TGTGCCAGTGCCCGACAGCTCGGAGAGACCCAGTACTTC CASARQLGETQYF NA TRBV19 NA TRBJ2-5
TGTGCCTGGAGTGTACTAGCTCGATCCTACGAGCAGTACTTC CAWSVLARSYEQYF NA TRBV30 NA TRBJ2-7
TGTGCCAGCAGCACCGGGACAGGGGGCAGCTATGGCTACACCTTC CASSTGTGGSYGYTF NA TRBV5-4 TRBD1 TRBJ1-2
TGTGCCAGCAGCTCCACCAGGGCGGGAGCCGGGGAGCTGTTTTTT CASSSTRAGAGELFF NA TRBV11-2 TRBD2 TRBJ2-2
TGCGCCAGCAGCCCGACTAGCACCCAGTCCTACAATGAGCAGTTCTTC CASSPTSTQSYNEQFF NA TRBV5-1 TRBD2 TRBJ2-1
TGCGCCAGCTCAGGACTAGCAGATTACGAGCAGTACTTC CASSGLADYEQYF NA TRBV10-1 TRBD2 TRBJ2-7
TGTGCCAGCAGCAAACGAACAGGGTCTCAGGGCACTGAAGCTTTCTTT CASSKRTGSQGTEAFF NA TRBV21-1 NA TRBJ1-1
TGTGCCACCAGCAGAGTGCGGGAGGGCAGCGATGAGCAGTTCTTC CATSRVREGSDEQFF NA TRBV15 TRBD2 TRBJ2-1
TGTGCCAGTAGAGGAGACTCCCGCTCCTACGAACAGTACTTC CASRGDSRSYEQYF NA TRBV19 NA TRBJ2-7